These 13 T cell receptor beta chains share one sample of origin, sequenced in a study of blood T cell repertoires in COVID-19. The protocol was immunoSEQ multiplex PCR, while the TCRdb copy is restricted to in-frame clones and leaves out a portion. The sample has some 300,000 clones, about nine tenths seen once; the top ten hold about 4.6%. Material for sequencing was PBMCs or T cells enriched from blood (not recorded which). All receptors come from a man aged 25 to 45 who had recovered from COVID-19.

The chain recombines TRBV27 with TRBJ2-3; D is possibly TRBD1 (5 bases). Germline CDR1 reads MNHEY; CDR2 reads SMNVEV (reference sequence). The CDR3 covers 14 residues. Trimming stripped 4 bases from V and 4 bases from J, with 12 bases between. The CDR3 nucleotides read TGTGCCAGCAGTTACCAGGGAATCTCAGATACGCAGTATTTT. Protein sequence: CASSYQGISDTQYF.

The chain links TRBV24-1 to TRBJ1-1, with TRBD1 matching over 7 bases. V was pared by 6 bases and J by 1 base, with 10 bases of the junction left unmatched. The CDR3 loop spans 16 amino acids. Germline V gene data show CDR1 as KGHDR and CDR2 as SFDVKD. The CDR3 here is CATSPRDSLANTEAFF. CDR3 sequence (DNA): TGTGCCACCAGTCCACGGGACAGCCTGGCGAACACTGAAGCTTTCTTT.

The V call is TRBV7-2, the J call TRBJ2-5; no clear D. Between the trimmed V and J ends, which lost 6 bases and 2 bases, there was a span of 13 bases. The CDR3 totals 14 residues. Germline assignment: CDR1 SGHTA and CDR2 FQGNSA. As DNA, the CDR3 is TGTGCCAGCAGTTTACTTCCGCGACAAGAGACCCAGTACTTC. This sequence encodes CASSLLPRQETQYF.

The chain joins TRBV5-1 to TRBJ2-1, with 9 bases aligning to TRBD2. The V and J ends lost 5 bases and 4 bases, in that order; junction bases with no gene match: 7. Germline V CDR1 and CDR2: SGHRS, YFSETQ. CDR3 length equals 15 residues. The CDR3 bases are TGCGCCAGCAGTTCGGGCGCGGGGGGGTACAATGAGCAGTTCTTC. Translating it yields CASSSGAGGYNEQFF.

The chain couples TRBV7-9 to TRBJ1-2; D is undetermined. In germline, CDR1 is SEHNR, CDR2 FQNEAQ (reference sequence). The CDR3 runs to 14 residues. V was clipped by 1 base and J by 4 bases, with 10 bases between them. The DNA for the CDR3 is TGTGCCAGCAGCTTAGGTGCCGGGTTCTATGGCTACACCTTC. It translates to CASSLGAGFYGYTF.

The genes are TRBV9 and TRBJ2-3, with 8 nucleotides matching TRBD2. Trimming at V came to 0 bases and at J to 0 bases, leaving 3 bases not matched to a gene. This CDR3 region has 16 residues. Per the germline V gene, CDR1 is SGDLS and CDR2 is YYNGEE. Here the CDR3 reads CASSVDSGTSTDTQYF. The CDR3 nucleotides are TGTGCCAGCAGCGTAGATAGCGGGACTAGCACAGATACGCAGTATTTT.

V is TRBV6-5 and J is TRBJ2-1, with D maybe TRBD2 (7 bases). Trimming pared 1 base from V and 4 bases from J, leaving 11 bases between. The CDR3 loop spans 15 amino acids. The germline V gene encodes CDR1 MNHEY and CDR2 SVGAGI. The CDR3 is CASSYFSGTYNEQFF. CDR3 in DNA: TGTGCCAGCAGTTACTTCAGCGGGACATACAATGAGCAGTTCTTC.

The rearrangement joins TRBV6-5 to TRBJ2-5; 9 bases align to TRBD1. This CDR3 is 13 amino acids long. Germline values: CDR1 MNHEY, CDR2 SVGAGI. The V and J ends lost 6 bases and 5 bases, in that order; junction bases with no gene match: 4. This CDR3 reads CASRGQGRETQYF. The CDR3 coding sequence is TGTGCCAGCAGGGGACAGGGTCGGGAGACCCAGTACTTC.

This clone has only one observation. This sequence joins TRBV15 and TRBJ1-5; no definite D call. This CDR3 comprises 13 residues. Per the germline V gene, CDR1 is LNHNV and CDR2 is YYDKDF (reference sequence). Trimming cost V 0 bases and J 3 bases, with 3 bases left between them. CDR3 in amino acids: CATSRDINQPQHF. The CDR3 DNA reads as TGTGCCACCAGCAGAGATATCAATCAGCCCCAGCATTTT.

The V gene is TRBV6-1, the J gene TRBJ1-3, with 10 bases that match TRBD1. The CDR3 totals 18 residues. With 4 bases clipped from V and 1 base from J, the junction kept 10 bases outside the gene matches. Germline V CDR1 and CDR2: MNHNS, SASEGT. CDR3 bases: TGTGCCAGCAGTGCACAAATCCGGGACAGGGGTTCTGGAAACACCATATATTTT. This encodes CASSAQIRDRGSGNTIYF.

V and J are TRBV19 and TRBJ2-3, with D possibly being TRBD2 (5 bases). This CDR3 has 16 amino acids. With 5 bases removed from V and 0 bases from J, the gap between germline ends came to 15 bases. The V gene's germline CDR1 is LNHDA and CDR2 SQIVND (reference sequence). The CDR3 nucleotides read TGTGCCAGTAGTTTTGGTGAGGGAGCTAGCACAGATACGCAGTATTTT. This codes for CASSFGEGASTDTQYF.

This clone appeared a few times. CDR3 nucleotide sequence: TGTGCCTGGACTAGCGGGAGGTTCGCCTACGAGCAGTACTTC. This sequence encodes CAWTSGRFAYEQYF. This sequence joins TRBV30 and TRBJ2-7; 11 nucleotides agree with TRBD2. V shed 4 bases, J shed 2 bases, and the junction held 4 bases outside the gene matches. The CDR3 extends over 14 amino acids. Germline CDR1 reads GTSNPN; CDR2 reads SVGIG (reference sequence).

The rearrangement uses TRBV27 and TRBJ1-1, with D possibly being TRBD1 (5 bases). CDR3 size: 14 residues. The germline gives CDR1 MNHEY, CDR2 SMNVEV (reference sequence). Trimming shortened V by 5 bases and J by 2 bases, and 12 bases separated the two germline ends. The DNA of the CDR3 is TGTGCCAGCAGTCCCCTGACAGCTAACACTGAAGCTTTCTTT. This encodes CASSPLTANTEAFF.